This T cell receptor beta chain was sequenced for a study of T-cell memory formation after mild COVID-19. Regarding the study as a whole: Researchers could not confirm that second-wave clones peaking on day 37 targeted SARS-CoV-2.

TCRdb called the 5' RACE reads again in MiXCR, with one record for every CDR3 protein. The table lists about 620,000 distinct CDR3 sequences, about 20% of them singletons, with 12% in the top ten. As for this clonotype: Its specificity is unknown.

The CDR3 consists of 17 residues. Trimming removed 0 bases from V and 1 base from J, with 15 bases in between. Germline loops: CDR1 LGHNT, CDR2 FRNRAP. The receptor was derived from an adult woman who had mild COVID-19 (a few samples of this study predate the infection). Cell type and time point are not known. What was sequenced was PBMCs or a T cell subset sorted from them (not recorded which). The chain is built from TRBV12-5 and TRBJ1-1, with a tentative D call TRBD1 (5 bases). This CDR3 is CASGLVIGASGNTEAFF. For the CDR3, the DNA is TGTGCTAGTGGTTTGGTAATCGGGGCCTCCGGGAACACTGAAGCTTTCTTT.